These T cell receptor beta chains were read from a single sample in a study of radiotherapy plus CTLA-4 blockade in lung cancer. Data came from immunoSEQ multiplex PCR; TCRdb stores just in-frame clones and leaves some out. The sample yields roughly 77,000 clones, over 65% seen once. The starting material was peripheral blood, obtained from a patient treated with radiotherapy plus ipilimumab. All receptors derive from a human donor with non-small cell lung cancer whose response to radiotherapy plus ipilimumab could not be evaluated. CDR3s include the opening cysteine and the closing phenylalanine or tryptophan. Each record gives: J gene, V gene, CDR3 protein.

TRBJ2-1 | TRBV7-2 | CASSLVPGGPNNEQFF
TRBJ1-2 | TRBV5-4 | CASSSAQGNPSGYTF
TRBJ1-2 | TRBV4-3 | CASSQEGVGYTF
TRBJ2-7 | TRBV29-1 | CSVETVRESSYEQYF
TRBJ1-2 | TRBV11-2 | CASSRSGSVYGYTF
TRBJ2-5 | TRBV21-1 | CASSKSSGGGTQYF
TRBJ2-3 | TRBV9 | CASSIGVLAGGDTQYF
TRBJ2-5 | TRBV15 | CATSRDRDYQETQYF
TRBJ2-3 | TRBV11-2 | CASSLWTGEDTDTQYF
TRBJ1-2 | TRBV18 | CASSPRRAGTGGDYTF
TRBJ2-1 | TRBV7-8 | CASSPLDYPNNEQFF
TRBJ2-3 | TRBV13 | CASSPGQLLTDTQYF
TRBJ2-7 | TRBV11-2 | CASSLSSDGGYEQYF
TRBJ1-2 | TRBV5-6 | CASSLAAVKGLGYGYTF
TRBJ2-7 | TRBV5-4 | CASSFRGTRYEQYF
TRBJ1-1 | TRBV2 | CASSGQWNTEAFF
TRBJ1-3 | TRBV6-5 | CASHSSGNTIYF
TRBJ1-4 | TRBV28 | CASSFREKLFF
TRBJ2-7 | TRBV19 | CASSNGLAGQGFEQYF
TRBJ2-6 | TRBV25-1 | CASSEFEGSGANVLTF
TRBJ2-3 | TRBV29-1 | CSVEGPDPDTQYF
TRBJ1-2 | TRBV19 | CASSILGHGQFYTF
TRBJ1-2 | TRBV30 | CAWRGDSDGYTF
TRBJ2-7 | TRBV13 | CASRRGGLSYEQYF
TRBJ2-7 | TRBV7-8 | CASSSDRTDYEQYF
TRBJ2-7 | TRBV2 | CASRPGLATGLQYF